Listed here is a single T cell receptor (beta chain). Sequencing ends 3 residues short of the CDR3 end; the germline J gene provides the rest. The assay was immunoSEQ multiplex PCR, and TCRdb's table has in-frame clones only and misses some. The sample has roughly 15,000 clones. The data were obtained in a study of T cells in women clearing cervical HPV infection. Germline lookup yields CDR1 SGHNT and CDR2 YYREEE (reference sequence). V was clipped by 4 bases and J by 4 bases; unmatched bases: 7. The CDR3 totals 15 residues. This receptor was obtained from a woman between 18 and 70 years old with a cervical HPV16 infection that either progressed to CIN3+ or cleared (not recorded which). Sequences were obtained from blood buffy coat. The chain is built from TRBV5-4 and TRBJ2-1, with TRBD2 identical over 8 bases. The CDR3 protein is CASSRSLAEYNEQFF. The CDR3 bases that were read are TGTGCCAGCAGCCGCTCACTAGCGGAGTACAATGAG.